This T cell receptor beta chain was identified in a study of blood T cell repertoires in COVID-19. The ends lost 2 bases at V and 6 bases at J; junction bases unmatched: 7. The CDR3 contains 15 residues. Germline V CDR1 and CDR2: LGHNA, YNFKEQ. Only in-frame clones appear in the TCRdb table, and some are missing; sequencing was by immunoSEQ multiplex PCR. This sample yields some 220,000 clones, of which about 83% are seen a single time; around 5.5% belongs to the top ten. Sequenced material: peripheral blood. This TCR was sampled from a human donor in a cohort sampled during active COVID-19. V gene TRBV4-2 combines with J gene TRBJ2-7; 10 bases are shared with TRBD2. This chain's CDR3 is CASSQLAGAFSEQYF. The CDR3 coding sequence is TGTGCCAGCAGCCAACTAGCGGGGGCCTTTTCCGAGCAGTACTTC.